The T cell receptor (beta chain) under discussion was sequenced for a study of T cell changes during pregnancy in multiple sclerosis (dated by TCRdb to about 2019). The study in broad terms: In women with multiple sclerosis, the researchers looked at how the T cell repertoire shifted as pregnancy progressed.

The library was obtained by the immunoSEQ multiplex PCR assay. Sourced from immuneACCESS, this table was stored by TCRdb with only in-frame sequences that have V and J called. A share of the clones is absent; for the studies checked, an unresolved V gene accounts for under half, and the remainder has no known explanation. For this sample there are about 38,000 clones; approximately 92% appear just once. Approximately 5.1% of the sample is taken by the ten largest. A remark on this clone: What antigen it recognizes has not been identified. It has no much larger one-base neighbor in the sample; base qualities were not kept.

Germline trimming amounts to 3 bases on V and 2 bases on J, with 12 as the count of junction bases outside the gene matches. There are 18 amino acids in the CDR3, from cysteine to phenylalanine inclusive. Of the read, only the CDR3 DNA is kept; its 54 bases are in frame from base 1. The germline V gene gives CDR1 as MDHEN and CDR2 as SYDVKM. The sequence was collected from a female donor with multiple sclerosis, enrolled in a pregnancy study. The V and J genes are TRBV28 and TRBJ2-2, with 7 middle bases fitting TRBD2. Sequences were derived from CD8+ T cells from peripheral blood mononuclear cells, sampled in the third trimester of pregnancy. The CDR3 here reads CASSFRGASGLNTGELFF. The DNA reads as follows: TGTGCCAGCAGTTTCCGCGGGGCTAGCGGATTAAACACCGGGGAGCTGTTTTTT.